The T cell receptor beta chain described here comes from a study of OX40 agonist ivuxolimab in advanced cancers. Overall study: Partial response was recorded in three patients: one hepatocellular carcinoma and two cutaneous melanoma cases. Study results and caveats: More expanded clones were found, on average, in CD8+ than in CD4+ T cells. It was also the case that some nonresponders had low normalized T-cell clonal expansion.

The method was immunoSEQ multiplex PCR; TCRdb's version includes in-frame clones alone and lacks a portion of them. The table includes 70,000 to 95,000 clones, 92% detected once. On this clone: Its antigen is undetermined.

This CDR3 spans 17 amino acids. The germline gives CDR1 SGHNT, CDR2 YENEEA. The trim removed 5 bases at V and 1 base at J, leaving 5 bases unmatched. The specimen comprised CD4+ or CD8+ T cells sorted from blood, sampled in a trial of the OX40 agonist ivuxolimab. This chain joins TRBV11-3 and TRBJ2-2, with 12 positions matching TRBD2. The receptor was isolated from an adult with an advanced solid tumor such as melanoma, head and neck, liver or kidney cancer. CDR3 loop: CASSLELAGGNTGELFF. The CDR3 nucleotides are TGTGCCAGCAGCCTCGAACTAGCGGGAGGGAACACCGGGGAGCTGTTTTTT.